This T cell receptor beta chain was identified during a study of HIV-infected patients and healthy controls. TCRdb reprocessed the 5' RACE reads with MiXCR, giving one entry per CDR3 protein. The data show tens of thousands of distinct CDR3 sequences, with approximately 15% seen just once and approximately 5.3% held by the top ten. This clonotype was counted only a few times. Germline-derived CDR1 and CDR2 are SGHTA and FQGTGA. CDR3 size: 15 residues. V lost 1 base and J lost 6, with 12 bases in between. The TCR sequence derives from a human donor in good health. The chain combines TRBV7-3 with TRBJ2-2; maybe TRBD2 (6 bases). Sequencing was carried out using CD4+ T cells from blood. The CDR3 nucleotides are TGTGCCAGCAGCTTAAGGTCGGGAGCGGCCGGGGAGCTGTTTTTT. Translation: CASSLRSGAAGELFF.